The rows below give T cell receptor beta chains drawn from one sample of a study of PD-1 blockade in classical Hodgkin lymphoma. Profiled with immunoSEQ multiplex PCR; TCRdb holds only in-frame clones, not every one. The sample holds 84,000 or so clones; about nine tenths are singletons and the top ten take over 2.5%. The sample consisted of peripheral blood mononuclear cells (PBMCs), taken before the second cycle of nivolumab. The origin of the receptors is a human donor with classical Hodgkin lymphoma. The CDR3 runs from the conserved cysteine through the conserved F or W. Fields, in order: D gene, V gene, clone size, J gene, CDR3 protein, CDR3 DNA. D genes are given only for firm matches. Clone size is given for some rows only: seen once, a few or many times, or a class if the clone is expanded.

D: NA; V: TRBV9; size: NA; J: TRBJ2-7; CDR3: CASSVDKGNEQYF; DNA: TGTGCCAGCAGCGTAGATAAGGGGAACGAGCAGTACTTC
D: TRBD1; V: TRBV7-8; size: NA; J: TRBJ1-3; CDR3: CASSLGDRGDTIYF; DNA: TGTGCCAGCAGCTTAGGGGACAGGGGGGACACCATATATTTT
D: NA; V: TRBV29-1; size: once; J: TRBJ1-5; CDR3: CSVDEGVNQPQHF; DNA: TGCAGCGTTGACGAGGGGGTGAATCAGCCCCAGCATTTT
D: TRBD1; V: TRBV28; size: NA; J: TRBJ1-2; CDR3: CASNDPDRAGYGYTF; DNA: TGTGCCAGCAACGATCCGGACAGGGCGGGGTATGGCTACACCTTC
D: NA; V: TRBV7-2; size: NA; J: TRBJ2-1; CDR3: CASSLARGSYNEQFF; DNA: TGTGCCAGCAGCTTAGCTAGGGGCTCCTACAATGAGCAGTTCTTC
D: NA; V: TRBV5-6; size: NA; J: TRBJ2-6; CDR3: CASSLMSSGANVLTF; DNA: TGTGCCAGCAGCTTGATGTCCTCTGGGGCCAACGTCCTGACTTTC
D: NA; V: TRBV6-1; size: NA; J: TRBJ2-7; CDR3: CASNQEGLHEQYF; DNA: TGTGCCAGCAACCAGGAGGGCCTCCACGAGCAGTACTTC
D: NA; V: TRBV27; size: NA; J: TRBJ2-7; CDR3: CASSLGLTSPYEQYF; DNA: TGTGCCAGCAGCCTTGGACTCACGTCACCCTACGAGCAGTACTTC
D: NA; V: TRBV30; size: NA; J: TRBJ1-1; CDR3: CASERRTEAFF; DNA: TGTGCCTCCGAACGGCGCACTGAAGCTTTCTTT
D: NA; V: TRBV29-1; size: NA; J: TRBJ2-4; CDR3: CSVHSGGTNIQYF; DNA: TGCAGCGTCCATTCGGGGGGCACAAACATTCAGTACTTC
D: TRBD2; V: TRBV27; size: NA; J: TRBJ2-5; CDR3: CASSLKRTSGRSETQYF; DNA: TGTGCCAGCAGTTTAAAGAGGACTAGCGGGAGGAGTGAGACCCAGTACTTC
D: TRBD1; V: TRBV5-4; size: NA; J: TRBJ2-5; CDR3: CASRRGQGQETQYF; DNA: TGTGCCAGCAGAAGAGGACAGGGCCAAGAGACCCAGTACTTC
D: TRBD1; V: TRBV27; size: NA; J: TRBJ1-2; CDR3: CASSTRDRSGYTF; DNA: TGTGCCAGCAGTACCCGGGACAGGAGTGGCTACACCTTC
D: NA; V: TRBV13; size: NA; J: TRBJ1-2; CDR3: CASSLRGQSNYGYTF; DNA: TGTGCCAGCAGCTTAAGAGGACAGTCTAACTATGGCTACACCTTC
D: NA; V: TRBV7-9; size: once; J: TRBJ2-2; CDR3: CASSWGSAPDTGELFF; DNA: TGTGCCAGCAGCTGGGGTAGCGCTCCAGACACCGGGGAGCTGTTTTTT
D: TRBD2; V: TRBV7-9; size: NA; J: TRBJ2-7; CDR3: CASSYGTSGIYEQYF; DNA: TGTGCCAGCAGCTACGGGACTAGCGGGATCTACGAGCAGTACTTC
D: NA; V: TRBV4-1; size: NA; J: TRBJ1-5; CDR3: CASSPKLGQSNQPQHF; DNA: TGCGCCAGCAGCCCCAAACTCGGACAGAGCAATCAGCCCCAGCATTTT
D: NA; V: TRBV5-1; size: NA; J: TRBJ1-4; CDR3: CASSLGGNSIEKLFF; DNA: TGCGCCAGCAGCTTGGGAGGGAATTCCATAGAAAAACTGTTTTTT
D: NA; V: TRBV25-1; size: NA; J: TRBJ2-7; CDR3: CASSETGYYEQYF; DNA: TGTGCCAGCAGTGAAACTGGTTACTACGAGCAGTACTTC
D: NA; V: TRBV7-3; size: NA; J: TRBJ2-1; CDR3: CASSQHLGKYNEQFF; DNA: TGTGCCAGCAGCCAGCACCTTGGAAAATACAATGAGCAGTTCTTC
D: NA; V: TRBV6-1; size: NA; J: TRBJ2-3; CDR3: CASSEAVRGTDTQYF; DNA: TGTGCCAGCAGTGAAGCGGTGCGGGGCACAGATACGCAGTATTTT
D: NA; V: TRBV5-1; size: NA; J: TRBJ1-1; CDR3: CASSLTGNTEAFF; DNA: TGCGCCAGCAGCTTGACAGGGAACACTGAAGCTTTCTTT
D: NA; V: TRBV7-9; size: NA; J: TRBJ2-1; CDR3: CASSPSPGLPSYNEQFF; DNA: TGTGCCAGCAGCCCCTCCCCAGGACTACCCTCCTACAATGAGCAGTTCTTC
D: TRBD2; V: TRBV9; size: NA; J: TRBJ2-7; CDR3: CASSVGLVGYEQYF; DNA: TGTGCCAGCAGCGTTGGACTAGTCGGGTACGAGCAGTACTTC
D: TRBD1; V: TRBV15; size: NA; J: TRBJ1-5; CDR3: CATSRDTGASNQPQHF; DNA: TGTGCCACCAGCAGAGATACAGGGGCGTCGAATCAGCCCCAGCATTTT
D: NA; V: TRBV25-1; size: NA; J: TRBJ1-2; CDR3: CASGDETVPYGYTF; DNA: TGTGCCAGCGGTGACGAGACAGTCCCCTATGGCTACACCTTC
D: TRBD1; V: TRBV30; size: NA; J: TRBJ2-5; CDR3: CAWSTQTGAEETQYF; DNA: TGTGCCTGGAGTACCCAGACAGGGGCGGAGGAGACCCAGTACTTC
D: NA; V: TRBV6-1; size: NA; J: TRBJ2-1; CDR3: CASRREIHEQFF; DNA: TGTGCCAGCAGAAGGGAGATTCATGAGCAGTTCTTC
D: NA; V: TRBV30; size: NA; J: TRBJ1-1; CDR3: CAWSVQVNTEAFF; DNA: TGTGCCTGGAGTGTACAGGTGAACACTGAAGCTTTCTTT
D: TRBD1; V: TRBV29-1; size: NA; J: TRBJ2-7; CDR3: CSVEGDRVSEQYF; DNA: TGCAGCGTTGAGGGCGACAGGGTAAGCGAGCAGTACTTC
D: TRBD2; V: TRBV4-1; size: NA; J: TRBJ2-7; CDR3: CASSHLRTSGSYEQYF; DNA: TGCGCCAGCAGCCATCTTCGGACTAGCGGGAGCTACGAGCAGTACTTC
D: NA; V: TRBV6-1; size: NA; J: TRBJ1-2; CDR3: CASRSRGDYGYTF; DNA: TGTGCCAGCAGAAGCAGGGGAGACTATGGCTACACCTTC
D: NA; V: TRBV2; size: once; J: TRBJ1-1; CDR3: CASSEARRGGVMNTEAFF; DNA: TGTGCCAGCAGTGAAGCGCGTAGGGGGGGGGTCATGAACACTGAAGCTTTCTTT
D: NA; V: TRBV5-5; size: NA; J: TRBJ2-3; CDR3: CASQVADTQYF; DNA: TGTGCCAGCCAGGTCGCAGATACGCAGTATTTT
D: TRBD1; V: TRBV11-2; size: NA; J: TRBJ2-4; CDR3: CASSFSLDRVRIQYF; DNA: TGTGCCAGCAGCTTTAGTTTGGACAGGGTTCGCATTCAGTACTTC
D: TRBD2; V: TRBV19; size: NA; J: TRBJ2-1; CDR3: CASSIEWTRTGNEQFF; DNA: TGTGCCAGTAGTATAGAATGGACTAGAACCGGGAATGAGCAGTTCTTC
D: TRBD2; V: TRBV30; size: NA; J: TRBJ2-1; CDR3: CAWSGLADYNEQFF; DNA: TGTGCCTGGAGTGGCCTAGCGGACTACAATGAGCAGTTCTTC
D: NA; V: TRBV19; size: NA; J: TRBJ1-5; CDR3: CASSIYRGPTNPNQPQHF; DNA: TGTGCCAGTAGTATATATAGGGGCCCGACTAACCCAAATCAGCCCCAGCATTTT
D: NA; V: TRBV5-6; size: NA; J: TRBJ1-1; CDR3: CASSIGLAKGEAFF; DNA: TGTGCCAGCAGCATTGGGTTAGCCAAGGGAGAAGCTTTCTTT
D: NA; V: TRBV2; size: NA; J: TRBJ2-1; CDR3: CASSGRLSSYNEQFF; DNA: TGTGCCAGCAGTGGACGGTTAAGCTCCTACAATGAGCAGTTCTTC
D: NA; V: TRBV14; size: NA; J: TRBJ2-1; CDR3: CASSQERGSYNEQFF; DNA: TGTGCCAGCAGCCAAGAAAGGGGCTCCTACAATGAGCAGTTCTTC
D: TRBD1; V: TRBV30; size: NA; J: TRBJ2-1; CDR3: CAWSTLNRGSYNEQFF; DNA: TGTGCCTGGAGTACCCTAAACAGGGGGAGCTACAATGAGCAGTTCTTC
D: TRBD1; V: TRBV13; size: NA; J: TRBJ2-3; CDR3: CASSPTGEDTQYF; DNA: TGTGCCAGCAGCCCGACAGGGGAAGATACGCAGTATTTT
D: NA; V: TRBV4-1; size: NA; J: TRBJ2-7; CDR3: CASSQAQSDGYEQYF; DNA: TGCGCCAGCAGCCAAGCGCAGTCGGACGGCTACGAGCAGTACTTC
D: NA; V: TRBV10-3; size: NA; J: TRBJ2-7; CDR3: CAIIQRAGGMNEQYF; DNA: TGTGCCATCATTCAGCGGGCAGGGGGGATGAACGAGCAGTACTTC